A single sample gave rise to the 28 T cell receptor beta chains below, sequenced in a study of CXCR3-negative and CXCR3-positive naive CD8 T cells. TRB cDNA was prepared as libraries by UMI-labeled 5' RACE. One entry per CDR3 protein, without DNA, is what TCRdb gives after re-calling the 5' RACE reads. The table lists 45,000 to 55,000 distinct CDR3 sequences. Sequences were obtained from memory CD8+ T cells from blood. The receptors were sampled from a human donor in good health. Some clones in this sample may be carry-over from other donors' samples.

The V call is TRBV28, the J call TRBJ2-3; the D call from TCRdb, TRBD1, cannot be confirmed without DNA. The CDR3 is 16 residues long. The germline CDR1 and CDR2 sequences are MDHEN and SYDVKM. The CDR3 spells CASSPGRGPRTDTQYF.

This rearrangement joins TRBV7-9 to TRBJ2-5. Germline V lookup: CDR1 SEHNR, CDR2 FQNEAQ (reference sequence). The CDR3 length is 12 residues. The CDR3 protein is CASSSLGETQYF.

This sequence joins TRBV20-1 and TRBJ2-3; as DNA is missing, the TRBD1 call by TCRdb cannot be tested. The germline gives CDR1 DFQATT, CDR2 SNEGSKA (reference sequence). This CDR3 has 15 residues. The CDR3 sequence: CSATSLVAGADTQYF.

Measured by frequency, this clonotype is large (0.1 to 1%). The V call is TRBV20-1, the J call TRBJ2-7; TCRdb lists TRBD1, though no DNA is available to test this call. The CDR3 has 15 residues. Per the germline V gene, CDR1 is DFQATT and CDR2 is SNEGSKA (reference sequence). The CDR3: CSARPETGGHYEQYF.

The gene calls are TRBV29-1 and TRBJ2-3; TCRdb's D call of TRBD1 is untestable without DNA. The CDR3 runs 15 residues. Germline V gives CDR1 SQVTM, CDR2 ANQGSEA. The chain's CDR3 is CSVVGDVFGTDTQYF.

The chain couples TRBV7-8 to TRBJ2-1; there is no DNA to check the TCRdb D call of TRBD2. The CDR3 loop spans 14 amino acids. CDR1 and CDR2 from the germline V gene are SGHVS and FQNEAQ. The CDR3 here is CASSLTGLGNEQFF. Variable domain in full (rest from reference TRBV7-8 and TRBJ2-1): GAGVSQSPRYKVAKRGQDVALRCDPISGHVSLFWYQQALGQGPEFLTYFQNEAQLDKSGLPSDRFFAERPEGSVSTLKIQRTQQEDSAVYLCASSLTGLGNEQFFGPGTRLTVL.

V and J are TRBV7-9 and TRBJ1-1; the D call of TRBD1 rests on TCRdb alone, since no DNA is present to check it. This CDR3 has 14 amino acids. Germline V lookup: CDR1 SEHNR, CDR2 FQNEAQ (reference sequence). CDR3 region: CASSRDKMNTEAFF. The full variable domain, rest sourced from reference TRBV7-9 and TRBJ1-1, is DTGVSQNPRHKITKRGQNVTFRCDPISEHNRLYWYRQTLGQGPEFLTYFQNEAQLEKSRLLSDRFSAERPKGSFSTLEIQRTEQGDSAMYLCASSRDKMNTEAFFGQGTRLTVV.

This rearrangement joins TRBV27 to TRBJ2-7; TCRdb reports TRBD2, a call that lacks DNA to check it against. CDR3 size: 13 residues. Germline-derived CDR1 and CDR2 are MNHEY and SMNVEV (reference sequence). CDR3: CASSSLAVNGQYF.

This sequence joins TRBV13 and TRBJ2-7; TCRdb proposes TRBD1, but this gene call is untestable without DNA. Looked up from germline, CDR1 is PRHDT and CDR2 is FYEKMQ (reference sequence). CDR3 size: 16 residues. This chain's CDR3 is CASSERTGQSSYEQYF.

V is TRBV4-3 and J is TRBJ1-1; TCRdb reports TRBD1, a call that lacks DNA to check it against. From germline, CDR1 is LGHNA and CDR2 YSLEER. This CDR3 is built from 17 residues. The CDR3 sequence: CASSQDRIGQLNTEAFF.

The CDR3 loop is CASSLTGDEQFF. This rearrangement joins TRBV7-3 to TRBJ2-1. Per the germline V gene, CDR1 is SGHTA and CDR2 is FQGTGA. The length of the CDR3 is 12 residues. Combining the CDR3 with reference TRBV7-3 and TRBJ2-1 gives the whole variable domain GAGVSQTPSNKVTEKGKYVELRCDPISGHTALYWYRQSLGQGPEFLIYFQGTGAADDSGLPNDRFFAVRPEGSVSTLKIQRTERGDSAVYLCASSLTGDEQFFGPGTRLTVL.

The chain links TRBV11-3 to TRBJ2-2. The CDR3 runs 12 residues. CDR1 SGHNT and CDR2 YENEEA come from the germline V gene. CDR3 sequence reads: CASSLSPGELFF.

This chain connects TRBV15 to TRBJ2-3. The CDR3 is 12 residues long. CDR1 and CDR2 (germline): LNHNV, YYDKDF (reference sequence). This chain's CDR3 is CATSRGIDTQYF.

J is TRBJ1-6 and V is TRBV7-9; without DNA, the TCRdb call of TRBD1 cannot be checked. The CDR3 spans 17 residues. CDR1 is SEHNR and CDR2 is FQNEAQ in the germline V gene (reference sequence). This CDR3 is CASSLIRQGSYNSPLHF.

The rearrangement links TRBV5-1 to TRBJ1-2. CDR3 length: 11 amino acids. Germline V lookup: CDR1 SGHRS, CDR2 YFSETQ. The CDR3 sequence is CASSTDYGYTF. Full variable domain (missing parts from reference TRBV5-1 and TRBJ1-2): KAGVTQTPRYLIKTRGQQVTLSCSPISGHRSVSWYQQTPGQGLQFLFEYFSETQRNKGNFPGRFSGRQFSNSRSEMNVSTLELGDSALYLCASSTDYGYTFGSGTRLTVV.

The V and J genes are TRBV12-3 or TRBV12-4 and TRBJ2-6; TCRdb gives TRBD1 as the D gene, but with no DNA this cannot be confirmed. The length of the CDR3 is 19 residues. CDR3 loop: CASSTKEGAKRSGANVLTF.

The gene calls are TRBV28 and TRBJ2-1; TCRdb selects TRBD2, and the lack of DNA leaves this call unchecked. Germline V CDR1 and CDR2: MDHEN, SYDVKM. The CDR3 has 17 amino acids. The CDR3 spells CASSPRPGLEGYNEQFF.

The V and J genes are TRBV13 and TRBJ2-1; TCRdb designates TRBD2, a call that cannot be tested without DNA. The CDR3 runs 17 residues. From germline, CDR1 is PRHDT and CDR2 FYEKMQ (reference sequence). CDR3 sequence: CASSLNVAGGQNNEQFF.

The gene calls are TRBV7-9 and TRBJ1-1; the TCRdb D gene call, TRBD1, has no DNA to confirm it. The CDR3 contains 12 residues. The V gene's germline CDR1 is SEHNR and CDR2 FQNEAQ (reference sequence). The CDR3: CASSVGATEAFF.

This sequence joins TRBV28 and TRBJ2-2; the D call from TCRdb, TRBD1, cannot be confirmed without DNA. Germline V gene data show CDR1 as MDHEN and CDR2 as SYDVKM. The CDR3 sequence is 17 residues long. CDR3 sequence: CASNPELRERGTGELFF.

The CDR3 is CASQVSRQIFYEQYF. The J gene is TRBJ2-7, the V gene TRBV12-3 or TRBV12-4. The CDR3 has 15 amino acids.

The CDR3: CASGQGDETQYF. V is TRBV7-3 and J is TRBJ2-5; TCRdb outputs TRBD1, but without DNA this stays unchecked. CDR3 size: 12 residues. CDR1 and CDR2 from the germline V gene are SGHTA and FQGTGA.

This chain connects TRBV7-9 to TRBJ2-7; no DNA is available, so the TRBD1 call from TCRdb remains unchecked. CDR1 SEHNR and CDR2 FQNEAQ come from the germline V gene (reference sequence). The CDR3 runs to 15 residues. CDR3: CASSSWTGNGYEQYF.

J is TRBJ2-7 and V is TRBV4-1; checking the TCRdb D call of TRBD2 is not possible without DNA. The CDR3 has 16 amino acids. The germline V gene has CDR1 MGHRA and CDR2 YSYEKL. CDR3 sequence reads: CASSQDPLAASYEQYF.

This clonotype ranks as medium-sized (0.01 to 0.1%) in terms of frequency. The chain is built from TRBV9 and TRBJ2-1; as DNA is missing, the TRBD1 call by TCRdb cannot be tested. From germline, CDR1 is SGDLS and CDR2 YYNGEE. This CDR3 comprises 15 residues. CDR3 sequence reads: CASSVDRGMLDEQFF.

The chain uses TRBV29-1 and TRBJ2-7. This CDR3 is built from 12 residues. Germline CDR1 SQVTM, CDR2 ANQGSEA. This CDR3 reads CSVGVGTYEQYF.

The J gene is TRBJ2-1, the V gene TRBV28; TCRdb calls TRBD2, which cannot be checked without DNA. Germline lookup yields CDR1 MDHEN and CDR2 SYDVKM. The CDR3 is 13 amino acids. CDR3 protein: CASSAKREVMLFF.

V usage is TRBV15 and J usage is TRBJ2-3; TCRdb's D gene call, TRBD2, goes unchecked for lack of DNA. The CDR3 extends over 17 amino acids. Per the germline V gene, CDR1 is LNHNV and CDR2 is YYDKDF (reference sequence). The CDR3 loop is CATSGSRTSGSTDTQYF.